This T cell receptor beta chain was sequenced during a study of blood T cell repertoires in COVID-19 (dated by TCRdb to the early 2020s). Describing the broader study: The collaborator samples originated in the United States, Italy and Spain and spanned the acute and convalescent phases of COVID-19. The material from the prospective study consisted of cDNA or gDNA derived from T cells, B-cell-depleted T cells, or PBMCs. The sample metadata nearly always contained a de-identified subject ID, COVID-19 status, age in years and sex. The samples were drawn from the first 160 participants of the ongoing ImmuneRACE study and from 1,254 subjects provided by 6 global collaborators. The dataset comprised deeply sampled blood TCRbeta repertoires from subjects exposed to, actively infected with, or recovered from COVID-19. Where available, HLA class I and class II types were obtained from metadata supplied by the sample provider rather than from assay-based typing. A freely available public database, intended as a resource for researchers studying the immune response to SARS-CoV-2, is where the repertoires were released.

The immunoSEQ Assay, a bias-controlled multiplex PCR, was used to amplify TCRbeta CDR3 regions from genomic DNA. In the source study's methods: Within the assay, amplification of reference gene primers was used to estimate how many nucleated cells each sample contained. To quantify the absolute abundance of each unique TCRbeta CDR3 rearrangement, sequence reads were collapsed and filtered. For each sample, productive Simpson clonality was calculated as the square root of Simpson's diversity index across productive rearrangements. Drawn from immuneACCESS, this table holds only the in-frame rearrangements with V and J called that TCRdb kept. Clones are partly lost; checked studies trace under half to an unresolved V gene and leave the rest unexplained. That table furnishes V, J and clone size, whereas the DNA furnished D and trimming. Within this sample are roughly 180,000 clones, with over 70% of them counted one time only. 5.6% of the sample comes from the top ten.

This clone was observed a single time. There is no known antigen for this receptor. The sample holds no much larger clone one base away, and base qualities are not on file. What the authors observed across the whole study: How much clinical and demographic metadata was included differed by source and by participant, and the metadata was provided uncurated.

Enrolling through a virtual design, the prospective study's participants ranged in age from roughly 18 to 90 years and lived across about two dozen United States geographic areas. To assign participants to cohorts, the prospective study relied on clinical history that participants themselves reported in a screening survey and a study questionnaire. In the prospective study, whole blood, serum and a nasopharyngeal or oropharyngeal swab were collected from each participant by mobile phlebotomists. Additional blood draws and questionnaires over a 2-month period could optionally be provided by prospective study participants. Before DNA extraction, prospective study blood samples were shipped either frozen or at room temperature. The CDR3 holds 17 amino acids from the cysteine to the phenylalanine. CDR3 DNA is the only sequence kept; it has 51 bases, read in frame from the first base. For CDR1 and CDR2, the germline V gene lists SGHNT and YENEEA. For this chain, trimming is 4 bases at the V end and 0 bases at the J end, and the number of junction bases without a gene match is 8.

Material for sequencing was PBMCs or T cells enriched from blood (not recorded which). The rearranged chain carries TRBV11-3 and TRBJ1-4; 7 bases in the junction line up with TRBD1. This TCR was sampled from a middle-aged woman with acute COVID-19. The CDR3 is CASSSWTGTATNEKLFF. The nucleotide sequence is TGTGCCAGCAGCTCGTGGACAGGAACCGCAACTAATGAAAAACTGTTTTTT. Extended through the reference TRBV11-3 and TRBJ1-4 proteins, this CDR3 yields the full variable domain: EAGVVQSPRYKIIEKKQPVAFWCNPISGHNTLYWYLQNLGQGPELLIRYENEEAVDDSQLPKDRFSAERLKGVDSTLKIQPAELGDSAVYLCASSSWTGTATNEKLFFGSGTQLSVL.